This TCR beta chain was sequenced for a study of blood T cells in healthy people across ages. Overall study context: About one barcoded TCR beta cDNA was captured per two T cells.

Peripheral blood, about 10 milliliters per donor, was collected. Together with a sample-barcoded 5' primer, a J-beta primer mix was included in a second PCR lasting roughly 6 to 12 cycles. Each CDR3 protein is one row after TCRdb ran MiXCR on the 5' RACE reads. The table shows approximately 800,000 distinct CDR3 sequences, with about 25% occurring only once. V lost 5 bases to trimming and J lost 4 bases, with 8 bases between them. The CDR3 length is 13 residues. Looked up from germline, CDR1 is KGHDR and CDR2 is SFDVKD. This clonotype has just a few counts. These same records also appear under a second study, on T cells of mothers and their children. As that study records: Related mother-child pairs showed slightly higher but non-significant overlap than unrelated pairs.

The sequencing sample was made of blood. The rearrangement joins TRBV24-1 to TRBJ2-1, with D possibly being TRBD2 (5 bases). The sequence derives from a boy between 5 and 17 years old in good health. The DNA of the CDR3 is TGTGCCACCAGTGCGTCGGGATACAATGAGCAGTTCTTC. Its translation is CATSASGYNEQFF.